Shown below are 24 T cell receptor beta chains from a single sample sequenced in a study of blood T cell repertoires in COVID-19. The assay was immunoSEQ multiplex PCR, and TCRdb's table has in-frame clones only and misses some. The sample has tens of thousands of clones, around 86% seen once. Material for sequencing was peripheral blood. All receptors derive from a man in his 70s with active or convalescent COVID-19.

The chain recombines TRBV5-1 with TRBJ1-2; TRBD1 matches 7 bases. This CDR3 contains 15 residues. Germline V gene sequence: CDR1 SGHRS, CDR2 YFSETQ. V lost 3 bases, J lost 4 bases, and 9 bases stayed unmatched. The CDR3 sequence is CASSWGGDRGYGYTF. CDR3 DNA: TGCGCCAGCAGCTGGGGTGGGGACAGAGGCTATGGCTACACCTTC.

The chain carries TRBV10-3 and TRBJ2-3; D unresolved. CDR1 ENHRY and CDR2 SYGVKD come from the germline V gene. The CDR3 consists of 14 residues. V was clipped by 2 bases and J by 1 base, with 7 bases between them. CDR3 in DNA: TGTGCCATCAGTGAGGGTGCGGGCACAGATACGCAGTATTTT. Translation: CAISEGAGTDTQYF.

The chain has TRBV5-6 and TRBJ2-7; TRBD1 aligns across 8 bases. Trimming removed 6 bases from V and 0 bases from J; junction bases left unmatched: 11. The CDR3 is made up of 16 amino acids. Germline V gene lookup returns CDR1 SGHDT and CDR2 YYEEEE. CDR3 sequence: CASNAVRDRYSYEQYF. CDR3 sequence (DNA): TGTGCCAGCAACGCTGTACGGGACAGGTACTCCTACGAGCAGTACTTC.

This clone was observed a single time. The chain uses TRBV18 and TRBJ1-1; 7 nucleotides align to TRBD1. The length of the CDR3 is 15 residues. The germline V gene has CDR1 KGHSH and CDR2 LQKENI. Trimming cost V 4 bases and J 0 bases; bases outside gene matches: 5. The CDR3 sequence: CASSLRDSLNTEAFF. Written as DNA, the CDR3 is TGTGCCAGCTCACTACGGGACAGCCTGAACACTGAAGCTTTCTTT.

This chain links TRBV27 with TRBJ1-1; D gene ambiguous. From germline, CDR1 is MNHEY and CDR2 SMNVEV (reference sequence). CDR3 length equals 14 residues. V was shortened by 5 bases and J by 0 bases, with 10 bases between the two germline ends. CDR3 in amino acids: CASSLEGLNTEAFF. The CDR3 nucleotides are TGTGCCAGCAGTCTAGAGGGCTTGAACACTGAAGCTTTCTTT.

The chain uses TRBV10-3 and TRBJ2-1, with D tentatively TRBD1 (6 bases). Looked up from germline, CDR1 is ENHRY and CDR2 is SYGVKD. Trimming took off 5 bases at V and 4 bases at J, with 15 bases between the two ends. This CDR3 has 15 residues. CDR3 bases: TGTGCCATCAGTCCCAAGATAACAGGGTACAATGAGCAGTTCTTC. This gives the protein CAISPKITGYNEQFF.

The chain carries TRBV3-1 (or the pseudogene TRBV3-2) and TRBJ2-7; TRBD2 might be the D (6 bases). Trimming left V 1 base short and J 8 bases short, with 18 bases between. From germline, CDR1 is LGHDT and CDR2 YNNKEL (reference sequence). This CDR3 is 15 amino acids long. CDR3 sequence: CASSQGRASGQQQYF. For the CDR3, the DNA is TGTGCCAGCAGCCAAGGGAGGGCTAGTGGGCAACAGCAGTACTTC.

This sequence joins TRBV7-2 and TRBJ2-7; TRBD2 aligns across 9 bases. Trimming removed 0 bases from V and 0 bases from J; junction bases left unmatched: 3. This CDR3 is 16 amino acids long. Germline V lookup: CDR1 SGHTA, CDR2 FQGNSA. The CDR3 DNA sequence: TGTGCCAGCAGCTTAGCTCTAGCGGGGAGCTCCTACGAGCAGTACTTC. The encoded protein is CASSLALAGSSYEQYF.

This chain connects TRBV15 to TRBJ1-1; 8 nucleotides match TRBD1. CDR1 and CDR2 from the germline V gene are LNHNV and YYDKDF (reference sequence). J was trimmed by 3 bases and V by 1 base; bases with no gene match: 4. This CDR3 comprises 15 residues. The CDR3, as DNA: TGTGCCACCAGCAGAGCCGGCAGGGGGCACACTGAAGCTTTCTTT. This encodes CATSRAGRGHTEAFF.

The V and J genes are TRBV2 and TRBJ1-2; D gene ambiguous. The CDR3 is 14 amino acids. The V end lost 1 base, the J end lost 4 bases, and 10 bases lay between the germline ends. The V gene's germline CDR1 is SNHLY and CDR2 FYNNEI. The CDR3 spells CASSEGVAGYGYTF. CDR3 DNA: TGTGCCAGCAGTGAAGGGGTTGCGGGCTATGGCTACACCTTC.

CDR3 in DNA: TGTGCCAGCAGACGCGGACTAGCGGGAGGCGATACGCAGTATTTT. It encodes CASRRGLAGGDTQYF. The chain uses TRBV6-5 and TRBJ2-3, with 14 bases lining up with TRBD2. V gave up 6 bases and J gave up 6 bases; unmatched junction bases: 5. This CDR3 has 15 residues. Germline values: CDR1 MNHEY, CDR2 SVGAGI.

This chain uses TRBV4-1 with TRBJ1-2, with D unclear. Germline lookup yields CDR1 MGHRA and CDR2 YSYEKL. Trimming cost V 1 base and J 2 bases, with 8 bases left between them. CDR3 size: 14 residues. The CDR3, as DNA: TGCGCCAGCAGCCAAGTAAACAGAAACTATGGCTACACCTTC. Encoded protein: CASSQVNRNYGYTF.

The genes are TRBV18 and TRBJ2-1; TRBD2 aligns across 10 bases. Germline V gene data show CDR1 as KGHSH and CDR2 as LQKENI. J gave up 0 bases and V 1 base, and 3 bases lay outside the gene matches. The CDR3 covers 17 residues. CDR3 DNA: TGTGCCAGCTCACCACTAGTAGCGGGAGGCTCCTACAATGAGCAGTTCTTC. Translated, it gives CASSPLVAGGSYNEQFF.

V usage is TRBV6-6 and J usage is TRBJ2-2; 9 nucleotides align to TRBD2. The V and J ends lost 2 bases and 6 bases, in that order; junction bases with no gene match: 7. This CDR3 has 16 amino acids. Germline V gives CDR1 MNHNY, CDR2 SVGAGI (reference sequence). Written as DNA, the CDR3 is TGTGCCAGCAGTTACACTAGCGGGTCTAGGCCCGGGGAGCTGTTTTTT. Amino acids: CASSYTSGSRPGELFF.

This clone came up once. The genes are TRBV19 and TRBJ2-7; 8 bases align to TRBD2. The germline V gene encodes CDR1 LNHDA and CDR2 SQIVND (reference sequence). The CDR3 has 15 residues. J gave up 3 bases and V 5 bases, and 9 bases lay outside the gene matches. The CDR3 loop is CASSSGTRGFYEQYF. In nucleotides, the CDR3 is TGTGCCAGTAGTTCGGGGACTAGGGGATTCTACGAGCAGTACTTC.

The CDR3, as DNA: TGCGCCAGCAGCTTGCGCCAGGGAGGGCACACTGAAGCTTTCTTT. This translates into CASSLRQGGHTEAFF. J is TRBJ1-1 and V is TRBV5-1; D is possibly TRBD1 (5 bases). The CDR3 contains 15 residues. Trimming removed 1 base at V and 3 bases at J, with 13 bases between. CDR1 is SGHRS, CDR2 YFSETQ, per germline.

The gene calls are TRBV5-3 and TRBJ2-1, with 7 bases lining up with TRBD1. TRBV5-3 has ORF status, its function being uncertain. The CDR3 is 15 residues long. V shed 4 bases, J shed 4 bases, and the junction held 8 bases outside the gene matches. CDR3 coding DNA: TGTGCCAGAAGCAGCCGGGACAGAAATTACAATGAGCAGTTCTTC. Translation gives CARSSRDRNYNEQFF.

This chain uses TRBV28 with TRBJ2-7, with 8 bases that match TRBD2. The CDR3 totals 11 residues. CDR1 MDHEN and CDR2 SYDVKM come from the germline V gene. Trimming removed 8 bases from V and 9 bases from J; junction bases left unmatched: 6. The CDR3 protein is CASGSGTRQYF. In nucleotides, the CDR3 is TGTGCCAGCGGGTCCGGGACTAGGCAGTACTTC.

The chain employs TRBV30 and TRBJ1-5, with 7 bases fitting TRBD1. The ends lost 5 bases at V and 2 bases at J; junction bases unmatched: 6. CDR1 and CDR2 (germline): GTSNPN, SVGIG (reference sequence). The CDR3 totals 14 residues. The CDR3 bases are TGTGCCTGGGGGACAGTCAACGGCAATCAGCCCCAGCATTTT. Protein product: CAWGTVNGNQPQHF.

This chain uses TRBV5-4 with TRBJ1-1; TRBD1 agrees at 10 bases. The CDR3 is made up of 16 amino acids. The germline gives CDR1 SGHNT, CDR2 YYREEE (reference sequence). V shed 0 bases and J 11 bases; nucleotides not matched to a gene: 13. The CDR3 reads CASSLVSGQGNRGAFF. The DNA for the CDR3 is TGTGCCAGCAGCTTGGTTTCGGGACAGGGGAATAGGGGGGCTTTCTTT.

The gene calls are TRBV2 and TRBJ1-1; D is undetermined. Trimming shortened V by 7 bases and J by 7 bases, and 16 bases separated the two germline ends. The CDR3 runs 13 residues. Germline lookup yields CDR1 SNHLY and CDR2 FYNNEI. As DNA, the CDR3 is TGTGCCAGCAAAGTGGCCTTGAGCGGTGAAGCTTTCTTT. Protein sequence: CASKVALSGEAFF.

The rearrangement joins TRBV5-5 to TRBJ2-7, with 11 bases that match TRBD1. CDR3 length: 14 amino acids. Trimming took 4 bases from V and 3 from J; bases not matched to a gene: 3. CDR1 SGHKS and CDR2 YYEKEE come from the germline V gene (reference sequence). CDR3 DNA: TGTGCCAGCAGCCTGGGACAGGGGGTCTACGAGCAGTACTTC. Protein: CASSLGQGVYEQYF.

V gene TRBV6-5 combines with J gene TRBJ2-3; D may be TRBD1 (5 bases). In germline, CDR1 is MNHEY, CDR2 SVGAGI. The CDR3 consists of 15 residues. The V gene lost 5 bases and the J gene lost 0 bases, with 12 bases spanning the gap. Here the CDR3 DNA reads TGTGCCAGCAGTCCGACAGTTTCTAGCACAGATACGCAGTATTTT. This codes for CASSPTVSSTDTQYF.

The chain joins TRBV28 to TRBJ1-2, with TRBD1 identical over 10 bases. The CDR3 is made up of 15 amino acids. From germline, CDR1 is MDHEN and CDR2 SYDVKM. The ends lost 6 bases at V and 7 bases at J; junction bases unmatched: 11. Written as DNA, the CDR3 is TGTGCCAGCAGCGTCCCGGGACAGGGGTTTGGTGGCTACACCTTC. Translated, it gives CASSVPGQGFGGYTF.